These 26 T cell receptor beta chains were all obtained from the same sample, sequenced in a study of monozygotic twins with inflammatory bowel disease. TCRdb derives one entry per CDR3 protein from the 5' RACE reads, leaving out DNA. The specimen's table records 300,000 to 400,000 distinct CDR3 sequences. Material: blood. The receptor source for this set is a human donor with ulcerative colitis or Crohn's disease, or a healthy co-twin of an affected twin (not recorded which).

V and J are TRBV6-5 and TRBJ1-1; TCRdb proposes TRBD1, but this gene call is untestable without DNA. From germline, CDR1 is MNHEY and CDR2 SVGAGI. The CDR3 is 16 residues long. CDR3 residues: CASSTYYGTGNTEAFF.

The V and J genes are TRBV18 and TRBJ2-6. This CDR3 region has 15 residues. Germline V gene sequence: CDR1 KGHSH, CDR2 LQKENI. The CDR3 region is CASSPNKSGANVLTF.

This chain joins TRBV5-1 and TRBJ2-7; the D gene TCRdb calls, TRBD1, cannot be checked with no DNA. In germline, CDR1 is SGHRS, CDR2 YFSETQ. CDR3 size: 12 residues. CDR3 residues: CASRGTGNEQYF.

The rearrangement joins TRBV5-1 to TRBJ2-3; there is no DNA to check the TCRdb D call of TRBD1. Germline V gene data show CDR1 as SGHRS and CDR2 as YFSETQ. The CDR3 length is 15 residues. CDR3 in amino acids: CASSFAGGYTDTQYF.

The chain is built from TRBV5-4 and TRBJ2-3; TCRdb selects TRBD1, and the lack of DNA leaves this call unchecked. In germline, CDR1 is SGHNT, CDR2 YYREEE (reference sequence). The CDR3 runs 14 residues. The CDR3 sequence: CATPGQGGPDTQYF.

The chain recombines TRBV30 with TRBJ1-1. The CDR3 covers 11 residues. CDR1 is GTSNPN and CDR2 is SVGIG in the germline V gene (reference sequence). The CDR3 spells CAWGVGTEAFF.

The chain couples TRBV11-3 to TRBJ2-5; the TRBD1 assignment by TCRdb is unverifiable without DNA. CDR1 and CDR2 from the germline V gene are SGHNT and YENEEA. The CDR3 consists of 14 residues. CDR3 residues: CASSREYPGETQYF. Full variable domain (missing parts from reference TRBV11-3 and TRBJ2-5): EAGVVQSPRYKIIEKKQPVAFWCNPISGHNTLYWYLQNLGQGPELLIRYENEEAVDDSQLPKDRFSAERLKGVDSTLKIQPAELGDSAVYLCASSREYPGETQYFGPGTRLLVL.

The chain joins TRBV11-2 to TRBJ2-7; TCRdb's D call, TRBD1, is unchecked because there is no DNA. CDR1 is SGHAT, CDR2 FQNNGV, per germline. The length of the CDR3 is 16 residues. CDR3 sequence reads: CASSSTGTGESYEQYF.

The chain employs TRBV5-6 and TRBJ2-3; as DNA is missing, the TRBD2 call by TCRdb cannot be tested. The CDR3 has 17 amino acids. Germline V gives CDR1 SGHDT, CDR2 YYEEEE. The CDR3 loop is CASSWTWTSGEKDTQYF.

The CDR3 sequence: CSVERGRGTDTQYF. The chain joins TRBV29-1 to TRBJ2-3; TCRdb selects TRBD1, and the lack of DNA leaves this call unchecked. Germline values: CDR1 SQVTM, CDR2 ANQGSEA. This CDR3 is 14 amino acids long.

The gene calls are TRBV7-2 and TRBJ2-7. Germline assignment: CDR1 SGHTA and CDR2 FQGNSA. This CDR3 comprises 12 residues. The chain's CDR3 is CASHTDAYEQYF.

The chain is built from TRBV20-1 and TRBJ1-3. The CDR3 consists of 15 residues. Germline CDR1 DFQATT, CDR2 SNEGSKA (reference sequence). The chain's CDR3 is CSALDRVYSGNTIYF.

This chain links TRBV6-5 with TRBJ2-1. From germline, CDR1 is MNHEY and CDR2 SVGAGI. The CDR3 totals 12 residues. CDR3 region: CASSYGHNEQFF.

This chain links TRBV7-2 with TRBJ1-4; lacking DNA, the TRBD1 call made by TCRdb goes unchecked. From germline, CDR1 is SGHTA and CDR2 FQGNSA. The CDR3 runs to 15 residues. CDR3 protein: CASSLDSTGPEKLFF.

The CDR3 here is CASSYSFATLDNTIYF. This chain connects TRBV6-5 to TRBJ1-3. The CDR3 totals 16 residues. Germline V gene sequence: CDR1 MNHEY, CDR2 SVGAGI.

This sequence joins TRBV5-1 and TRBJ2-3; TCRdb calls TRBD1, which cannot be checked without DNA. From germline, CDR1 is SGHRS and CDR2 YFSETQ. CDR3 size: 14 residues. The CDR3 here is CASRRMLGRDTQYF. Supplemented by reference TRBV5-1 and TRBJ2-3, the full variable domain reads KAGVTQTPRYLIKTRGQQVTLSCSPISGHRSVSWYQQTPGQGLQFLFEYFSETQRNKGNFPGRFSGRQFSNSRSEMNVSTLELGDSALYLCASRRMLGRDTQYFGPGTRLTVL.

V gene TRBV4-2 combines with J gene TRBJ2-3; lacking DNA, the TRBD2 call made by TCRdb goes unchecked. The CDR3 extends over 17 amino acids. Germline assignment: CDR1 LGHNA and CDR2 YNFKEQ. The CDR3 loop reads CASSQAAWAQGTDTQYF.

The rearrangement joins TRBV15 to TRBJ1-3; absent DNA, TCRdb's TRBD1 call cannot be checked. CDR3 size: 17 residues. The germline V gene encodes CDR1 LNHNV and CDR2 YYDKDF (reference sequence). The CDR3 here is CATSPRTGRFTGNTIYF.

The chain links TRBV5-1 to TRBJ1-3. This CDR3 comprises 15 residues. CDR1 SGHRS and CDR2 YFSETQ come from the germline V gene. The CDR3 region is CASSLDASSGNTIYF. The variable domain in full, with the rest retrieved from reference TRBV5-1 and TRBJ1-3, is KAGVTQTPRYLIKTRGQQVTLSCSPISGHRSVSWYQQTPGQGLQFLFEYFSETQRNKGNFPGRFSGRQFSNSRSEMNVSTLELGDSALYLCASSLDASSGNTIYFGEGSWLTVV.

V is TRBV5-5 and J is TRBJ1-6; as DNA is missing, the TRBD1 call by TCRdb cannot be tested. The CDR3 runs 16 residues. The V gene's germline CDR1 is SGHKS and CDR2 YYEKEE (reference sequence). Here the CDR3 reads CASSSQGVGYNSPLHF.

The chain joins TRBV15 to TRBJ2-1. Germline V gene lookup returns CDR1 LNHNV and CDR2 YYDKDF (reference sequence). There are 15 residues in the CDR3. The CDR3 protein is CATSRGGQPYNEQFF.

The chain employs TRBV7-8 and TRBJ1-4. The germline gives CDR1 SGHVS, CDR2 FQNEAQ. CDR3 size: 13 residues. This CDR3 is CASSLEYGEKLFF.

The CDR3 loop is CAWPPGGQPRTGELFF. The chain couples TRBV30 to TRBJ2-2; the D call from TCRdb, TRBD1, cannot be confirmed without DNA. The length of the CDR3 is 16 residues. Germline CDR1 GTSNPN, CDR2 SVGIG (reference sequence).

CDR3 sequence reads: CASSPLWSRSGEQYF. V gene TRBV3-1 combines with J gene TRBJ2-7; there is no DNA to check the TCRdb D call of TRBD2. Germline-derived CDR1 and CDR2 are LGHDT and YNNKEL (reference sequence). The CDR3 runs 15 residues.

This CDR3 is CATTLSRQQYF. The chain carries TRBV6-5 and TRBJ2-7; TCRdb lists TRBD2, though no DNA is available to test this call. Germline-derived CDR1 and CDR2 are MNHEY and SVGAGI. This CDR3 is built from 11 residues.

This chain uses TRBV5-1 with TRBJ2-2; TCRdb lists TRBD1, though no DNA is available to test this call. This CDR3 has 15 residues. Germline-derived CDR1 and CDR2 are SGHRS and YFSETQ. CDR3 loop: CASSTPRGRTGELFF.